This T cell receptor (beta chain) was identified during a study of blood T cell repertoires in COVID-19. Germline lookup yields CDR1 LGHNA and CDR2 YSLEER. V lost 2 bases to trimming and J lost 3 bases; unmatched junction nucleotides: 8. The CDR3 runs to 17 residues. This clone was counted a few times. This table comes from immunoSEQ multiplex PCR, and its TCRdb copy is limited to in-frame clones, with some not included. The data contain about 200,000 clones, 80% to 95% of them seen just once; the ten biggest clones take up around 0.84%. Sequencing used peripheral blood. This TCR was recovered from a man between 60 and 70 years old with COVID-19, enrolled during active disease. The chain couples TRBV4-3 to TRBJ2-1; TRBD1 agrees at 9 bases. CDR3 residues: CASSQSPDRGHYNEQFF. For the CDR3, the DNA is TGCGCCAGCAGCCAAAGTCCGGACAGGGGCCACTACAATGAGCAGTTCTTC.